This T cell receptor (beta chain) was sequenced in a study of T cells after posttransplantation cyclophosphamide. From germline, CDR1 is LGHNA and CDR2 YSLEER. The CDR3 spans 17 residues. The trim removed 4 bases at V and 5 bases at J, leaving 14 bases unmatched. This clone has just a few counts. Its cognate antigen is unknown. General observations from the study: Tissue-infiltrating T cells from skin or gut overlapped little with blood T cells. TRB clonality was highly associated with recipient CMV seropositivity and reactivation. Later post-transplant blood repertoires were often dominated by donor CD8+ memory clones.

TCRdb's copy holds only in-frame clones and misses some; the assay was immunoSEQ multiplex PCR. The sample lists around 12,000 clones; roughly 1.9% were seen once. A marrow graft followed busulfan-fludarabine conditioning, with cyclophosphamide on days +3 and +4. The specimen comprised PBMCs, sampled after allogeneic stem cell transplant with posttransplant cyclophosphamide. The rearrangement joins TRBV4-3 to TRBJ2-3; 8 positions match TRBD2. This clonotype was obtained from a young adult male patient who received an allogeneic stem cell transplant from a related donor, was CMV-positive, and had no GVHD. Some T cells may be graft donor cells. This CDR3 reads CASSLWAASGPLDTQYF. The CDR3, as DNA: TGCGCCAGCAGCCTCTGGGCGGCTAGCGGGCCATTAGATACGCAGTATTTT.